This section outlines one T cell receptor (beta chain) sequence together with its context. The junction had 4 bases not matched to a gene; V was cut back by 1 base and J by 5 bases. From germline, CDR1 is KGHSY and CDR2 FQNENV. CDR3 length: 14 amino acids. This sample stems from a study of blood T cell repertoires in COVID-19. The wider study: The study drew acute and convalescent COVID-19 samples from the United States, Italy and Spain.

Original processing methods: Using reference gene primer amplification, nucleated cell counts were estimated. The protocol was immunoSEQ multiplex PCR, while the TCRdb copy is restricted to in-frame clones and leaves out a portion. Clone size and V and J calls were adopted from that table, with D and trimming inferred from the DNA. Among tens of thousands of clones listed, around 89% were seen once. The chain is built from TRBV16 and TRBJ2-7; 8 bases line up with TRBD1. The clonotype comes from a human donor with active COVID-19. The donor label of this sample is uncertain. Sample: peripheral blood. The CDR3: CASSQLSGGDEQYF. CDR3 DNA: TGTGCCAGCAGCCAATTGTCAGGGGGCGACGAGCAGTACTTC. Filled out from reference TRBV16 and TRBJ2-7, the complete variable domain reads GEEVAQTPKHLVRGEGQKAKLYCAPIKGHSYVFWYQQVLKNEFKFLISFQNENVFDETGMPKERFSAKCLPNSPCSLEIQATKLEDSAVYFCASSQLSGGDEQYFGPGTRLTVT.